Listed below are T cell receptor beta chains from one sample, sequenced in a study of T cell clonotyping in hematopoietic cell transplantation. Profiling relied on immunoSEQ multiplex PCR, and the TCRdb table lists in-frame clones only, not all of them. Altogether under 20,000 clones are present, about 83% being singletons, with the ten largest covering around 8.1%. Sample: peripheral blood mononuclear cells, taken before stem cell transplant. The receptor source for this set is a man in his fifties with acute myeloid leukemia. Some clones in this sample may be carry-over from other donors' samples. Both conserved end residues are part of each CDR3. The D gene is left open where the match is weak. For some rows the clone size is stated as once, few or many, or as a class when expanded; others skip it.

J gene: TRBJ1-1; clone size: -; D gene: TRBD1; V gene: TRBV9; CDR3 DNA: TGTGCCAGCAGTGATCCCGGGACAGGGGGCGAAACTGAAGCTTTCTTT; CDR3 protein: CASSDPGTGGETEAFF
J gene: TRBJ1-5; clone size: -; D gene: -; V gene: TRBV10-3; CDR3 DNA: TGTGCCATCAGTGAGTCAGGAATATATAGCAATCAGCCCCAGCATTTT; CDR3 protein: CAISESGIYSNQPQHF
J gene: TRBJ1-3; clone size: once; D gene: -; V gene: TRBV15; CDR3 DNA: TGTGCCACCAGCCCCCCCCGGGGCGGTTACTCTGGAAACACCATATATTTT; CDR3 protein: CATSPPRGGYSGNTIYF
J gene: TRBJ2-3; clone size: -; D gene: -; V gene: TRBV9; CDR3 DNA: TGTGCCAGCAGCGACCACTACCCACTAGAGGGAGAGGTAGATACGCAGTATTTT; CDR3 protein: CASSDHYPLEGEVDTQYF
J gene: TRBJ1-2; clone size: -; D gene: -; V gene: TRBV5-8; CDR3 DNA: TGTGCCAGCAGCAGACACACACGAGTCGTTACTAACTATGGCTACACCTTC; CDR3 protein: CASSRHTRVVTNYGYTF
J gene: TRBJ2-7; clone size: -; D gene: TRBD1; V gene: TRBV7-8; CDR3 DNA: TGTGCCAGCAGTGGACTTGGGGGGACAGGGACCTACGAGCAGTACTTC; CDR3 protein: CASSGLGGTGTYEQYF
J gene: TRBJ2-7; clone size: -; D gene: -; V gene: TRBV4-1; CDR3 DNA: TGCGCCAGCAGCCAGACTACCCGGTACGAGCAGTACTTC; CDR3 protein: CASSQTTRYEQYF
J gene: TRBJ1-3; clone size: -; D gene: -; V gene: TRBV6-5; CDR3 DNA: TGTGCCAGCAGCTTTGGGACAACCGGAAACACCATATATTTT; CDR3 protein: CASSFGTTGNTIYF
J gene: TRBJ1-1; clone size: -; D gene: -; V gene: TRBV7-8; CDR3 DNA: TGTGCCAGCAGCTTACTGGTGAGGGGATCCACTGAAGCTTTCTTT; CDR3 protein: CASSLLVRGSTEAFF
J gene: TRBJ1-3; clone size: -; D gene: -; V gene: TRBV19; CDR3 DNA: TGTGCCAGTAGTATTTGGGTCGGGAACACGGACCGAGACTCTGGAAACACCATATATTTT; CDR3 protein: CASSIWVGNTDRDSGNTIYF
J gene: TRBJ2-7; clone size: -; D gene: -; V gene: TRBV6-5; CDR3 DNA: TGTGCCAGCAGTCCGGGGGTCTCCTACGAGCAGTACTTC; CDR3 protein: CASSPGVSYEQYF
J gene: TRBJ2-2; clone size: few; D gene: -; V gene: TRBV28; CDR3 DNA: TGTGCCAGCAGTACGCCTGAGGGGGGCCGTGGGACCGGGGAGCTGTTTTTT; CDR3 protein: CASSTPEGGRGTGELFF
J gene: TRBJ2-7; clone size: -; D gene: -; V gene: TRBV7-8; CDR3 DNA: TGTGCCAGCAGCTTACTGGTATACTACGAGCAGTACTTC; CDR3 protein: CASSLLVYYEQYF
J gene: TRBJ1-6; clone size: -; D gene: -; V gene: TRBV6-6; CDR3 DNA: TGTGCCAGTCGACCCACAGGGCGGGAGTCACCCCTCCACTTT; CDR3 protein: CASRPTGRESPLHF
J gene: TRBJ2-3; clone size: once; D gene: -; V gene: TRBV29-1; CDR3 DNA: TGCAGCGTTGTGGCAGTTAGCACAGATACGCAGTATTTT; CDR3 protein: CSVVAVSTDTQYF
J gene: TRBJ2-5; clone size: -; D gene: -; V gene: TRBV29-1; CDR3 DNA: TGCAGCGCTACCAATCTTGGGCTTGGAGGGGAGACCCAGTACTTC; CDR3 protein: CSATNLGLGGETQYF
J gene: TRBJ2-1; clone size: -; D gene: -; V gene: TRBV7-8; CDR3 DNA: TGTGCCAGCAATTGGAAGGGGGGGGCTGTGGATGAGCAGTTCTTC; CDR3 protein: CASNWKGGAVDEQFF
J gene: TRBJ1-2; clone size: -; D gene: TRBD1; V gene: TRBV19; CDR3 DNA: TGTGCCAGTACTACAGGGGCCGGACTTAACTATGGCTACACCTTC; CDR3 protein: CASTTGAGLNYGYTF
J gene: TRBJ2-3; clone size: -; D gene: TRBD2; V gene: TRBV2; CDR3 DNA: TGTGCCAGCAAGGGGGGTAGACTAGCGGGCCCTAGCACAGATACGCAGTATTTT; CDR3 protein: CASKGGRLAGPSTDTQYF
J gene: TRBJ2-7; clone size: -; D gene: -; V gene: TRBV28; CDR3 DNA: TGTGCCAGCAGTTTCGGCGGGACAGTCGACTACGAGCAGTACTTC; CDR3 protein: CASSFGGTVDYEQYF
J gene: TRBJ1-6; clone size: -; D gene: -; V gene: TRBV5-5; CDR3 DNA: TGTGCCAGCAGCCCGGAAGTCTTCGATTCACCCCTCCACTTT; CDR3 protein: CASSPEVFDSPLHF
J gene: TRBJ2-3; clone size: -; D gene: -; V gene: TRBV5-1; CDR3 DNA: TGCGCCAGCAGCTTGGCCGCGACAGGATCTGTAGATACGCAGTATTTT; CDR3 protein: CASSLAATGSVDTQYF
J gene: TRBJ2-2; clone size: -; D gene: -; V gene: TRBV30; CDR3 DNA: TGTGCCTGGAGTCGGGACATTGCCGGGGAGCTGTTTTTT; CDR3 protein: CAWSRDIAGELFF
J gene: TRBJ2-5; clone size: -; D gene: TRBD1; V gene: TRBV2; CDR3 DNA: TGTGCCAGCAGTGGGGACAGGCAAGAGACCCAGTACTTC; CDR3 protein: CASSGDRQETQYF
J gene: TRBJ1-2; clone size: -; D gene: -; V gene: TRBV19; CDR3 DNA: TGTGCCAGTAGCCCGCGTGGAGGTGGCTACACCTTC; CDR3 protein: CASSPRGGGYTF
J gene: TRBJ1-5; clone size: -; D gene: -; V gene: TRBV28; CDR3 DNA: TGTGCCAGCAGTTTAGGAACAGAGAATCAGCCCCAGCATTTT; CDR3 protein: CASSLGTENQPQHF
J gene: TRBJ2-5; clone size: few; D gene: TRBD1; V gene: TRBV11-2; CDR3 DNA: TGTGCCAGCAGCTTATCCCTGACAGGGCGCCAAGAGACCCAGTACTTC; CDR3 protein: CASSLSLTGRQETQYF
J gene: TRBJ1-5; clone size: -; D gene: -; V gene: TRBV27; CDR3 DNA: TGTGCCAGCAGCCACAAAGGGTATAGCAATCAGCCCCAGCATTTT; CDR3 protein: CASSHKGYSNQPQHF
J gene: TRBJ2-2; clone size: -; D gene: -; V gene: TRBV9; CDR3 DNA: TGTGCCAGCAGCGTACCACAGGGATACGGGAACACCGGGGAGCTGTTTTTT; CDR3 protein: CASSVPQGYGNTGELFF
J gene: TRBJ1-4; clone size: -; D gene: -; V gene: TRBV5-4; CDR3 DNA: TGTGCCAGCAGCTGGGGGGGTGAAAAACTGTTTTTT; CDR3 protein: CASSWGGEKLFF
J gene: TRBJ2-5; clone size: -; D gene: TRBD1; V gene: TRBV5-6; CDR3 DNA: TGTGCCAGCAGCGGGGACAGGACCGGTGAGACCCAGTACTTC; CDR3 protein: CASSGDRTGETQYF
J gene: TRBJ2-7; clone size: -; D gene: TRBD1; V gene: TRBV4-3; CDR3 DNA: TGCGCCAGCAGCCAAGCCCGGACAGGGGCCTACGAGCAGTACTTC; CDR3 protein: CASSQARTGAYEQYF
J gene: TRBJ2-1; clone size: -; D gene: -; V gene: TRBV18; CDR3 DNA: TGTGCCAGCTCACCCCCACCACAGAGACTCAATGAGCAGTTCTTC; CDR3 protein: CASSPPPQRLNEQFF
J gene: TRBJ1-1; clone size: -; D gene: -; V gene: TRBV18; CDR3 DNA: TGTGCCAGCTCACCCGGACCTAACACTGAAGCTTTCTTT; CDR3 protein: CASSPGPNTEAFF
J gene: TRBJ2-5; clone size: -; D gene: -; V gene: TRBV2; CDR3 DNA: TGTGCCAGCATTAATCAGGGGTCCCAAGAGACCCAGTACTTC; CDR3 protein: CASINQGSQETQYF
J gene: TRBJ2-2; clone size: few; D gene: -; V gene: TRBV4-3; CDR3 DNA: TGCGCCAGCAGCCCCTCGGGACCACTGCCCACCGGGGAGCTGTTTTTT; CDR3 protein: CASSPSGPLPTGELFF
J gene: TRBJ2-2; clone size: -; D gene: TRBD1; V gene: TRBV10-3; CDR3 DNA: TGTGCCATCGGAGCAGGACAGGGTGACACCGGGGAGCTGTTTTTT; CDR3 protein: CAIGAGQGDTGELFF
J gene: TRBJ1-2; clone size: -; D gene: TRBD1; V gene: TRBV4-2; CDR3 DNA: TGTGCCAGCAGCCCACAGACAGGGCACTATGGCTACACCTTC; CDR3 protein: CASSPQTGHYGYTF
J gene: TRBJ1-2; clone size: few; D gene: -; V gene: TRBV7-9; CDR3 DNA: TGTGCCAGCAGCTTATCTCCTAACTATGGCTACACCTTC; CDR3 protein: CASSLSPNYGYTF
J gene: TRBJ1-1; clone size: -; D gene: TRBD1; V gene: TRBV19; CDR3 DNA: TGTGCCAGTAGTAAACAGGGGGCCAGCACTGAAGCTTTCTTT; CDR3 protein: CASSKQGASTEAFF
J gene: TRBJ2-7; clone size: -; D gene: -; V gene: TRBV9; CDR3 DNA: TGTGCCAGCTCACCGGGGGCGACCCCCTACGAGCAGTACTTC; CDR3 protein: CASSPGATPYEQYF
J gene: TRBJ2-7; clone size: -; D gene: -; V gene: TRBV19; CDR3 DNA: TGTGCCAGTAGTATATACGCCGCCCACGAGCAGTACTTC; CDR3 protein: CASSIYAAHEQYF
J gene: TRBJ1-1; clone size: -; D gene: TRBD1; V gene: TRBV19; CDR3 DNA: TGTGCCAGTAGTATCCCACAGGGGGCAAACACTGAAGCTTTCTTT; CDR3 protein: CASSIPQGANTEAFF
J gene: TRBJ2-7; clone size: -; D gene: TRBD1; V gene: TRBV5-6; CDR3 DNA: TGTGCCAGCAGCGGACCGACAGGGAAGTACGAGCAGTACTTC; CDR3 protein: CASSGPTGKYEQYF
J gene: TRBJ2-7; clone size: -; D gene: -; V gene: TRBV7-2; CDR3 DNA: TGTGCCAGCAGCTTAGCGTCCAGGGGCAACTACGAGCAGTACTTC; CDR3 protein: CASSLASRGNYEQYF
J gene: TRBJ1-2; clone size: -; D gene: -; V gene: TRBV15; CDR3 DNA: TGTGCCACCAGCAACCACCGGGTGGACGGTGGCTACACCTTC; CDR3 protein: CATSNHRVDGGYTF
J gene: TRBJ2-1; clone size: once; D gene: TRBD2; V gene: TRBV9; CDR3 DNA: TGTGCCAGCAGCGTAGCCCCCTCCCAGCGGGGGGGCCTAAATGAGCAGTTCTTC; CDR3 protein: CASSVAPSQRGGLNEQFF
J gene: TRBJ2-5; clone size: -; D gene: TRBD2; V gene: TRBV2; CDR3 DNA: TGTGCCAGCAGCTGGACTAGCAAAGAGACCCAGTACTTC; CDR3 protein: CASSWTSKETQYF
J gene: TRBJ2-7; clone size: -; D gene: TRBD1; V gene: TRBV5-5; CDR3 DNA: TGTGCCAGCAGCCGGAGGTCCCCGGACAGGGGAGTCCACGAGCAGTACTTC; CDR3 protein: CASSRRSPDRGVHEQYF
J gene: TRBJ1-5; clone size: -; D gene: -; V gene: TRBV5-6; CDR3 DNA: TGTGCCAGCAGCTTGGGGGGGAATAGCAATCAGCCCCAGCATTTT; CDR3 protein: CASSLGGNSNQPQHF
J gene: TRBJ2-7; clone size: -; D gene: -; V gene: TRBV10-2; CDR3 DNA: TGCGCCAGCGGTTTCCGGTACTACGAGCAGTACTTC; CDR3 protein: CASGFRYYEQYF
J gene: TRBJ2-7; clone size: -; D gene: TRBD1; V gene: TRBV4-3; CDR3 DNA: TGCGCCAGCAGCCGAGGGACAGGGTACGAGCAGTACTTC; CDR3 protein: CASSRGTGYEQYF
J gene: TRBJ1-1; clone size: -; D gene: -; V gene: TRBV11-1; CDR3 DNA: TGTGCCAGCACCCCCACCCCGGGGCAGGCCACTGAAGCTTTCTTT; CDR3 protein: CASTPTPGQATEAFF